One and the same sample provided the 11 T cell receptor beta chains below, sequenced in a study of T cells after yellow fever vaccination. One entry per CDR3 protein results from TCRdb running MiXCR on the 5' RACE reads. The table shows under 600,000 distinct CDR3 sequences, with around a fifth occurring only once. This material consisted of PBMCs, taken roughly 23 days after the first yellow fever vaccination. These receptors were taken from a man younger than 35 who received the YFV17D yellow fever vaccine.

This clonotype has only a few counts. The genes are TRBV11-2 and TRBJ1-2, with D tentatively TRBD1 (5 bases). Germline V gene data show CDR1 as SGHAT and CDR2 as FQNNGV. Trimming removed 5 bases from V and 4 bases from J, with 29 bases in between. This CDR3 spans 19 amino acids. The CDR3 here is CASSPNRASLSTDRYGYTF. CDR3 bases: TGTGCCAGCAGCCCCAACCGGGCCTCCTTGTCGACAGACCGCTATGGCTACACCTTC.

The chain uses TRBV19 and TRBJ2-1; the match to TRBD2 covers 7 bases. The CDR3 contains 17 residues. The germline gives CDR1 LNHDA, CDR2 SQIVND (reference sequence). Trimming at V came to 2 bases and at J to 6 bases, leaving 13 bases not matched to a gene. Here the CDR3 DNA reads TGTGCCAGTAGTATAACGGCCCGGGGGGACCCCCCCAATGAGCAGTTCTTC. This translates into CASSITARGDPPNEQFF.

A note on this clonotype: The junction does not match germline at one end; this may be a read error. The rearrangement joins TRBV7-6 to TRBJ2-2; D remains unclear. Per the germline V gene, CDR1 is SGHVS and CDR2 is FNYEAQ. This CDR3 contains 15 residues. The CDR3 DNA reads as TGTGCCAGCAACTTAGCTACCGGCGGCACCGGGGAGCTGTTTTTT. Translated: CASNLATGGTGELFF. Drawing the rest from reference TRBV7-6 and TRBJ2-2, the complete variable domain is GAGVSQSPRYKVTKRGQDVALRCDPISGHVSLYWYRQALGQGPEFLTYFNYEAQQDKSGLPNDRFSAERPEGSISTLTIQRTEQRDSAMYRCASNLATGGTGELFFGEGSRLTVL.

The V and J genes are TRBV5-8 and TRBJ1-4; 10 bases line up with TRBD1. The CDR3 sequence is 17 residues long. CDR1 is SGHTS and CDR2 is YDEGEE in the germline V gene. Losses at the gene ends were 3 bases for V and 6 bases for J; bases not matched to a gene: 11. The CDR3 here is CASSSSPPGTGDEKLFF. The CDR3 DNA reads TGTGCCAGCAGCTCATCACCCCCCGGGACAGGGGATGAAAAACTGTTTTTT.

The gene calls are TRBV3-1 and TRBJ2-3; D could derive from TRBD1 or TRBD2 (5 bases each). Germline-derived CDR1 and CDR2 are LGHDT and YNNKEL (reference sequence). The V end lost 3 bases, the J end lost 7 bases, and 23 bases lay between the germline ends. This CDR3 has 17 amino acids. The CDR3 here is CASSHFGTPSGDNTQYF. The DNA of the CDR3 is TGTGCCAGCAGCCACTTCGGGACCCCCAGTGGCGATAATACGCAGTATTTT.

This chain links TRBV4-3 with TRBJ2-1, with D possibly TRBD2 on 5 matching bases. V shed 1 base and J shed 0 bases, with 13 bases lying between them. The CDR3 is 17 residues long. Per the germline V gene, CDR1 is LGHNA and CDR2 is YSLEER. CDR3 sequence: CASSQVEELSSYNEQFF. CDR3 DNA sequence: TGCGCCAGCAGCCAAGTGGAGGAACTAAGCTCCTACAATGAGCAGTTCTTC.

This chain joins TRBV7-8 and TRBJ1-3, with TRBD1 identical over 7 bases. Germline CDR1 SGHVS, CDR2 FQNEAQ. The CDR3 totals 17 residues. After removal of 2 bases from V and 2 bases from J, the junction contained 9 bases not matched to a gene. The CDR3 coding sequence is TGTGCCAGCAGCTTATCCACCGACAGGGTGCCTGGAAACACCATATATTTT. Translation: CASSLSTDRVPGNTIYF.

This clonotype was observed many times. The V gene is TRBV12-5, the J gene TRBJ2-7; 10 bases align to TRBD1. V was pared by 2 bases and J by 2 bases, with 6 bases of the junction left unmatched. This CDR3 has 16 amino acids. Germline CDR1 is LGHNT and CDR2 is FRNRAP. The CDR3 reads CASGLRGTGVPYEQYF. The CDR3 nucleotides read TGTGCTAGTGGTTTGAGGGGGACAGGGGTCCCCTACGAGCAGTACTTC.

The chain couples TRBV7-2 to TRBJ1-1; D is perhaps TRBD1 (5 bases). Germline assignment: CDR1 SGHTA and CDR2 FQGNSA. The V end was cut by 5 bases, the J end by 0 bases, with 13 bases between. The CDR3 spans 15 residues. CDR3 sequence reads: CASSPSRGLNTEAFF. The CDR3 DNA is TGTGCCAGCAGCCCGTCGAGGGGCCTGAACACTGAAGCTTTCTTT.

The rearrangement joins TRBV2 to TRBJ2-5; D might be TRBD1 (6 bases). Between the trimmed V and J ends, which lost 7 bases and 6 bases, there was a span of 9 bases. CDR1 is SNHLY, CDR2 FYNNEI, per germline. The CDR3 is made up of 11 amino acids. The CDR3 sequence: CASTRGQTQYF. CDR3 bases: TGTGCCAGCACCAGGGGACAGACCCAGTACTTC.

V usage is TRBV7-2 and J usage is TRBJ2-2; the D gene is possibly TRBD1 (6 bases). The CDR3 spans 16 residues. The germline V gene has CDR1 SGHTA and CDR2 FQGNSA. The ends were cut back, 4 bases at V and 0 bases at J, with 12 bases in the middle. CDR3: CASSSPDRSNTGELFF. CDR3 sequence (DNA): TGTGCCAGCAGCTCGCCGGACAGATCGAACACCGGGGAGCTGTTTTTT.